This T cell receptor beta chain was sequenced in a study of PD-L1 blockade in urothelial cancer. Notes on the study in general: Patients with durable benefit had greater blood expansion of tumor-associated TCR clones 3 weeks into treatment.

CDR1 and CDR2 from the germline V gene are SGDLS and YYNGEE. Trimming removed 2 bases at V and 0 bases at J, with 8 bases between. The CDR3 is made up of 14 amino acids. Measured with immunoSEQ multiplex PCR; TCRdb has only the in-frame clones, and not every one. The table shows roughly 110,000 clones, with 85% to 95% occurring only once. Time point of the sample: peripheral blood 6 weeks after treatment start. A note on this clone: Its antigen is still unknown.

The J gene is TRBJ2-5, the V gene TRBV9; TRBD2 is a possible D gene (6 bases). The source of this sequence is a man between 60 and 70 years old with urothelial cancer. Sequencing used PBMCs, obtained around atezolizumab (anti-PD-L1) treatment. This CDR3 is CASSVGSYQETQYF. The CDR3 nucleotides are TGTGCCAGCAGCGTCGGGAGTTACCAAGAGACCCAGTACTTC.